This T cell receptor beta chain was sequenced during a study of early T cells in non-severe SARS-CoV-2 infection (dated by TCRdb to about 2021). About the investigation overall: TCR sequencing used bulk RNA from unsorted whole blood, so alpha and beta chains could not be paired. What the study reported, not specific to this receptor: VDJdb matching was skewed toward anti-spike CD8 responses and likely underestimated virus-specific expansions, missing private and CD4 specificities.

The library was generated by 5' RACE. Reads for this sample came from a NextSeq 500. To correct for sequencing error and PCR bias, the TCR library protocol tagged individual cDNA molecules with unique molecular identifiers. TCR alpha and beta chains were both sequenced, and the abundances of alpha and beta sequences in each sample were closely correlated with each other. As for the original processing: Decombinator V4 was used to perform V gene, J gene and CDR3 annotation of TCR sequences. TCRs were defined as expanded if a significant change between any two time points was detected under a Poisson model with p below 0.0001. Abundances of TCRs were expressed as counts per million after normalisation to the total number of TCRs sequenced in each sample. TRAV1-2 paired with TRAJ12, TRAJ20 or TRAJ33 defined MAIT TCRs, while TRAV10 paired with TRAJ18 defined iNKT TCRs. VDJdb, accessed 1 November 2021, was searched for CMV, EBV and SARS-CoV-2 annotated TCRs, excluding TCRs annotated for multiple antigens. In-frame beta chains were kept once TCRdb had trimmed the public reads at Q25 with fastp and called clones with MiXCR. When rows share a CDR3 protein, they turn into one entry using the most common DNA and genes. Clone size and V and J calls follow TCRdb, not the original study. Across this sample there are approximately 75,000 distinct CDR3 sequences, with about 14% seen only once. 3% to 5% of the sample goes to the ten largest clones.

Its CDR3 holds 13 amino acids, cysteine through phenylalanine. The only DNA kept is the CDR3, 39 bases in frame from the first base. The V and J ends are trimmed by 0 bases and 4 bases, leaving 4 bases between them. The germline V gene gives CDR1 as LGHNA and CDR2 as YNFKEQ. This clonotype was observed a handful of times. Its cognate antigen has yet to be identified. Base qualities are not provided; no much larger clone lies one nucleotide away. The study was a case-control design nested within a healthcare worker cohort in London, UK, with weekly nasopharyngeal swab PCR tests and blood sampling. Healthcare workers were recruited between 23 and 31 March 2020, during the week of the UK lockdown, and were followed weekly for up to about 15 weeks.

The specimen comprised whole blood, sampled at baseline. The receptor comes from an adult who was a healthcare worker with PCR-confirmed SARS-CoV-2 infection or an uninfected control (not recorded which). The chain is assembled from TRBV4-2 and TRBJ2-1; there is no confident call for the D gene. CDR3 protein: CASSQEAYNEQFF. The base sequence is TGTGCCAGCAGCCAAGAAGCGTACAATGAGCAGTTCTTC.